Each of the 10 T cell receptor beta chains below was sequenced from the same sample in a study of CD8+CD57+ T cells in acquired aplastic anemia. Patients chosen for sequencing had shown CD8+CD57+ cell expansion by flow cytometry. Researchers used genomic DNA as the template to profile TCR beta VDJ and CDR3. TCRdb processed the reads anew with MiXCR; each CDR3 protein has one entry. The sample contains some 180,000 distinct CDR3 sequences, roughly 60% of which appear only once. The source material was sorted CD4+, CD8+, or CD8+CD57+ T cells (not recorded which) from PBMCs. The receptors here all came from a human donor with aplastic anemia.

Comment on this clonotype: One end of the junction is discordant with germline, which a read error may explain. The V call is TRBV7-6, the J call TRBJ2-5; tentatively, D is TRBD2 (5 bases). This CDR3 is 16 amino acids long. The V gene's germline CDR1 is SGHVS and CDR2 FNYEAQ. The CDR3: CASSLGGTPNGETQYF. The CDR3, as DNA: TGTGCTAGCAGCTTAGGAGGCACGCCTAACGGAGAGACCCAGTACTTC.

In its sample, this clonotype was seen once. The chain has TRBV7-2 and TRBJ2-5; 8 nucleotides agree with TRBD1. V was pared by 5 bases and J by 3 bases, with 5 bases of the junction left unmatched. CDR1 SGHTA and CDR2 FQGNSA come from the germline V gene. CDR3 size: 14 residues. DNA for the CDR3: TGTGCCAGCAGCACCCGGACAGGGAAAGAGACCCAGTACTTC. Translating it yields CASSTRTGKETQYF.

The gene calls are TRBV19 and TRBJ1-5; D unresolved. V shed 2 bases and J shed 1 base, with 12 bases lying between them. CDR3 size: 16 residues. Per the germline V gene, CDR1 is LNHDA and CDR2 is SQIVND (reference sequence). CDR3 DNA: TGTGCCAGTAGTATATTGGGGATTGAGAGCAATCAGCCCCAGCATTTT. Amino acids: CASSILGIESNQPQHF.

This rearrangement joins TRBV7-9 to TRBJ2-2; a possible D gene is TRBD1 (5 bases). Germline V gene data show CDR1 as SEHNR and CDR2 as FQNEAQ (reference sequence). CDR3 length: 15 residues. The germline V and J ends were trimmed by 4 bases and 0 bases, with 9 bases remaining between them. CDR3: CASSSQGSNTGELFF. The CDR3, as DNA: TGTGCCAGCAGCTCGCAGGGATCGAACACCGGGGAGCTGTTTTTT.

This clonotype occurred a few times. The genes are TRBV10-3 and TRBJ1-2; 8 bases agree with TRBD1. The CDR3 runs 13 residues. Per germline, CDR1 ENHRY and CDR2 SYGVKD. V dropped 7 bases and J dropped 3; count of bases not matched to a gene: 4. CDR3 bases: TGTGCCATCACCCTGGACAGGGACTATGGCTACACCTTC. Translated, it gives CAITLDRDYGYTF.

This clonotype was found a few times. This chain links TRBV11-3 with TRBJ2-5; 12 bases fit TRBD2. Unmatched junction bases numbered 6, after V lost 3 bases and J lost 1 base. Germline V lookup: CDR1 SGHNT, CDR2 YENEEA. The CDR3 covers 17 residues. CDR3 bases: TGTGCCAGCAGCTTTGGGACTAGCGGGCTGGGCCAAGAGACCCAGTACTTC. Its translation is CASSFGTSGLGQETQYF.

This clonotype has a single count. The V gene is TRBV7-2, the J gene TRBJ2-7; TRBD1 matches 7 bases. The germline V gene encodes CDR1 SGHTA and CDR2 FQGNSA. Unmatched junction bases numbered 6, after V lost 5 bases and J lost 5 bases. The length of the CDR3 is 13 residues. As DNA, the CDR3 is TGTGCCAGCAGCCGTGACAGGGATCACGAGCAGTACTTC. Its translation: CASSRDRDHEQYF.

Ten or more counts support this clonotype. The chain has TRBV27 and TRBJ1-6, with a weak D call TRBD1 (6 bases). V lost 8 bases to trimming and J lost 6 bases, with 8 bases between them. Germline CDR1 reads MNHEY; CDR2 reads SMNVEV (reference sequence). CDR3 length: 12 amino acids. CDR3 in amino acids: CASQDSNSPLHF. The CDR3 nucleotides are TGTGCCAGCCAGGACAGTAATTCACCCCTCCACTTT.

J is TRBJ2-1 and V is TRBV20-1; D not certain. The CDR3 sequence is 13 residues long. V was trimmed by 4 bases and J by 3 bases, leaving 10 bases between them. CDR1 and CDR2 (germline): DFQATT, SNEGSKA (reference sequence). The CDR3 nucleotides are TGCAGTGCTAATAGAGTAGACTACAATGAGCAGTTCTTC. This translates into CSANRVDYNEQFF.

The V call is TRBV9, the J call TRBJ2-7; no clear D. Germline-derived CDR1 and CDR2 are SGDLS and YYNGEE. Trimming left V 6 bases short and J 2 bases short, with 15 bases between. The CDR3 is 14 amino acids. CDR3 protein: CASTPSEFPYEQYF. The DNA for the CDR3 is TGTGCCAGCACCCCCTCGGAGTTTCCCTACGAGCAGTACTTC.